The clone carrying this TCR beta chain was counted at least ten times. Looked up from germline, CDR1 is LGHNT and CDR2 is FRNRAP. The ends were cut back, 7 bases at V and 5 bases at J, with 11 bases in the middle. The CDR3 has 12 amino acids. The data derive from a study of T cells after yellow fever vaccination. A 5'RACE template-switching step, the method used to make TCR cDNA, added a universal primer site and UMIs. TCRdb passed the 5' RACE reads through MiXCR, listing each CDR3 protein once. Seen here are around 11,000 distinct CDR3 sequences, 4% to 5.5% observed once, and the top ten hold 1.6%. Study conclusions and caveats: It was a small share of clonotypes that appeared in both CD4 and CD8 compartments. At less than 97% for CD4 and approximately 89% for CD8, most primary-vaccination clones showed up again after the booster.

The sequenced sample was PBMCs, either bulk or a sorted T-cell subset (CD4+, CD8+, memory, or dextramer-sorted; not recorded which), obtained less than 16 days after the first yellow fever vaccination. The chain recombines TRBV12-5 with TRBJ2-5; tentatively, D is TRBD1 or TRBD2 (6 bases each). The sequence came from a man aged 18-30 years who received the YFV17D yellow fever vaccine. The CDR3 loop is CASAGGGETQYF. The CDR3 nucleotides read TGTGCTAGTGCCGGAGGGGGGGAGACCCAGTACTTC.